In this sample, the clone carrying this T cell receptor (beta chain) turned up a few times. TCRbeta library construction was performed incorporating unique molecular identifiers. TCRdb processed the PCR reads anew with MiXCR; each CDR3 protein has one entry. The sample includes some 590,000 distinct CDR3 sequences, over 9.5% seen only once; the top ten take less than 5%. V was trimmed by 7 bases and J by 5 bases, leaving 12 bases between them. This CDR3 contains 13 residues. CDR1 and CDR2 (germline): MNHEY, SVGEGT. The data were taken from a study of T-cell reconstitution after alpha-beta-depleted transplantation in children.

The rearrangement links TRBV6-2 or TRBV6-3 to TRBJ2-1; TRBD2 might be the D (5 bases). The input for sequencing was PBMCs from the stem cell graft donor, taken from the stem cell graft. The TCR sequence derives from a human donor who donated a stem cell graft to a child with acute myeloid leukemia. Here the CDR3 reads CASTFRGNNEQFF. In DNA, the CDR3 is TGTGCCAGCACATTCCGGGGAAACAATGAGCAGTTCTTC.